This record looks at one T cell receptor beta chain sequence and its context. Sequenced by immunoSEQ multiplex PCR; TCRdb stores in-frame clones only, minus some. The table has 25,000 to 35,000 clones, around 88% seen once; the top ten hold around 28%. The data were obtained in a study of OX40 agonist ivuxolimab in advanced cancers. Sample: CD4+ or CD8+ T cells sorted from blood, taken in a trial of the OX40 agonist ivuxolimab. The receptor was derived from an adult with an advanced solid tumor such as melanoma, head and neck, liver or kidney cancer.

The chain's CDR3 is CASGKTGTAPEAFF. The DNA for the CDR3 is TGTGCCAGTGGCAAGACAGGGACAGCGCCTGAAGCTTTCTTT. V gene TRBV2 combines with J gene TRBJ1-1; TRBD1 matches at 7 bases. V shed 9 bases and J 6 bases; nucleotides not matched to a gene: 13. The length of the CDR3 is 14 residues. Germline CDR1 SNHLY, CDR2 FYNNEI.